One sample yielded the 14 T cell receptor beta chains listed below, sequenced in a study of T cell clonotyping in hematopoietic cell transplantation. Method: immunoSEQ multiplex PCR; TCRdb's copy keeps in-frame clones and lacks some. The sample holds 10,000 to 15,000 clones, 92% seen once. The specimen comprised PBMCs, sampled 100 days after allogeneic stem cell transplant. Every receptor here comes from a female patient aged 50-59 years who had an allogeneic stem cell transplant from an unrelated donor, so the T cells may come from the graft donor. Some clones in this sample may be carry-over from other donors' samples.

The chain carries TRBV30 and TRBJ1-2; D gene unclear. Trimming removed 2 bases from V and 4 bases from J, with 8 bases in between. The V gene's germline CDR1 is GTSNPN and CDR2 SVGIG (reference sequence). The CDR3 covers 12 residues. The CDR3 bases are TGTGCCTGGAGTTGGGGTGGCTATGGCTACACCTTC. This sequence encodes CAWSWGGYGYTF. Drawing the rest from reference TRBV30 and TRBJ1-2, the complete variable domain is SQTIHQWPATLVQPVGSPLSLECTVEGTSNPNLYWYRQAAGRGLQLLFYSVGIGQISSEVPQNLSASRPQDRQFILSSKKLLLSDSGFYLCAWSWGGYGYTFGSGTRLTVV.

This clone occurred a few times. V is TRBV7-8 and J is TRBJ2-7; D uncertain. Germline-derived CDR1 and CDR2 are SGHVS and FQNEAQ. The CDR3 has 15 amino acids. The germline V and J ends were trimmed by 1 base and 3 bases, with 13 bases remaining between them. The CDR3 here is CASSLDWKGFYEQYF. The CDR3 DNA is TGTGCCAGCAGCTTAGATTGGAAAGGCTTCTACGAGCAGTACTTC.

By proportion, this clone is medium-sized. The rearrangement links TRBV7-9 to TRBJ2-7; TRBD2 matches at 10 bases. The ends lost 1 base at V and 1 base at J; junction bases unmatched: 10. In germline, CDR1 is SEHNR, CDR2 FQNEAQ (reference sequence). This CDR3 region has 18 residues. The CDR3 loop is CASSLGGLAGDLSYEQYF. CDR3 bases: TGTGCCAGCAGCTTAGGAGGTCTAGCGGGAGACTTATCCTACGAGCAGTACTTC.

The rearrangement uses TRBV6-5 and TRBJ1-4; D gene ambiguous. The CDR3 has 14 residues. In germline, CDR1 is MNHEY, CDR2 SVGAGI. V dropped 6 bases and J dropped 0 bases, with 8 bases sitting between them. The DNA of the CDR3 is TGTGCCAGCAGCTCAGTCGCAACTAATGAAAAACTGTTTTTT. Translating it yields CASSSVATNEKLFF.

The chain recombines TRBV7-3 with TRBJ2-5; D not certain. Germline V lookup: CDR1 SGHTA, CDR2 FQGTGA. The CDR3 runs 15 residues. V was clipped by 0 bases and J by 2 bases, with 10 bases between them. CDR3 in amino acids: CASSLTITPQETQYF. CDR3 nucleotides: TGTGCCAGCAGCTTAACGATAACACCTCAAGAGACCCAGTACTTC.

The rearrangement uses TRBV7-2 and TRBJ2-1, with a possible D match to TRBD2 (6 bases). Trimming cost V 5 bases and J 0 bases, with 14 bases left between them. Per the germline V gene, CDR1 is SGHTA and CDR2 is FQGNSA. The CDR3 has 16 amino acids. The CDR3 DNA follows: TGTGCCAGCAGCCTAAACGGACTAAGCTCCTACAATGAGCAGTTCTTC. Encoded protein: CASSLNGLSSYNEQFF.

This chain uses TRBV5-1 with TRBJ2-3; D is unclear. V was trimmed by 0 bases and J by 6 bases, leaving 11 bases between them. CDR3 length: 14 amino acids. CDR1 is SGHRS and CDR2 is YFSETQ in the germline V gene. The CDR3 here is CASSLGQTSDTQYF. The CDR3 region has the DNA TGCGCCAGCAGCTTGGGCCAGACATCGGATACGCAGTATTTT.

This chain connects TRBV7-2 to TRBJ1-2; possibly TRBD1 for D (6 bases). The CDR3 runs to 15 residues. Trimming left V 6 bases short and J 8 bases short, with 22 bases between. CDR1 is SGHTA, CDR2 FQGNSA, per germline. This CDR3 reads CASSQNRVGTRGYTF. As DNA, the CDR3 is TGTGCCAGCAGTCAAAACAGGGTGGGGACGCGCGGCTACACCTTC.

The chain combines TRBV29-1 with TRBJ1-2; D might be TRBD1 (5 bases). V was pared by 4 bases and J by 3 bases, with 6 bases between. There are 11 residues in the CDR3. CDR1 and CDR2 (germline): SQVTM, ANQGSEA. CDR3 nucleotides: TGCAGCGTTGGGGGCGACTATGGCTACACCTTC. It is translated as CSVGGDYGYTF.

The genes are TRBV29-1 and TRBJ2-7, with 8 bases matching TRBD1. V shed 5 bases, J shed 12 bases, and the junction held 9 bases outside the gene matches. This CDR3 is 11 amino acids long. Germline assignment: CDR1 SQVTM and CDR2 ANQGSEA. CDR3 in amino acids: CSVLGQGRMYF. The CDR3 nucleotides are TGCAGCGTTCTCGGACAGGGAAGAATGTACTTC.

The rearrangement uses TRBV5-1 and TRBJ1-1; TRBD1 matches at 12 bases. Germline V gene data show CDR1 as SGHRS and CDR2 as YFSETQ. There are 16 residues in the CDR3. The V segment lost 4 bases and the J segment 4 bases; nucleotides outside the gene matches: 8. As DNA, the CDR3 is TGCGCCAGCAGCCCCGGGACAGGGGGCGCCGGCACTGAAGCTTTCTTT. Translating gives CASSPGTGGAGTEAFF.

CDR3 amino acids: CASSASSSYEQYF. The CDR3 DNA reads as TGTGCCAGCAGCGCCTCCAGTTCCTACGAGCAGTACTTC. The chain joins TRBV9 to TRBJ2-7; no clear D gene. The V end lost 3 bases, the J end lost 1 base, and 8 bases lay between the germline ends. The length of the CDR3 is 13 residues. CDR1 and CDR2 from the germline V gene are SGDLS and YYNGEE.

The V and J genes are TRBV6-5 and TRBJ1-4; 7 nucleotides agree with TRBD1. This CDR3 is built from 14 residues. Germline V gene lookup returns CDR1 MNHEY and CDR2 SVGAGI. With V trimmed by 6 bases and J by 3 bases, 4 bases remained unmatched. The CDR3 is CASSRDSANEKLFF. The CDR3 DNA is TGTGCCAGCAGCCGGGACAGTGCTAATGAAAAACTGTTTTTT.

The chain employs TRBV4-1 and TRBJ1-1; 7 bases match TRBD1. CDR3 length: 13 residues. V was clipped by 3 bases and J by 6 bases; unmatched bases: 4. The germline V gene encodes CDR1 MGHRA and CDR2 YSYEKL. CDR3 DNA sequence: TGCGCCAGCAGCCACCGAGGGGGCGCTGAAGCTTTCTTT. Protein sequence: CASSHRGGAEAFF.